The 20 T cell receptor beta chains below come from one sample, sequenced in a study of blood T cells in healthy people across ages. It was with a sample-barcoded 5' primer and a J-beta primer mix that a second PCR of roughly 6 to 12 cycles was run. One entry per CDR3 protein results from TCRdb running MiXCR on the 5' RACE reads. The data show about 930,000 distinct CDR3 sequences, just under 30% seen once. This sample also appeared in a second study, on T cells of mothers and their children.

The sequencing sample was made of blood. These receptors came from a woman aged 40 to 50 in good health.

The chain carries TRBV7-8 and TRBJ2-5; TRBD1 aligns across 9 bases. J was trimmed by 5 bases and V by 6 bases; bases with no gene match: 19. CDR1 and CDR2 from the germline V gene are SGHVS and FQNEAQ. This CDR3 spans 18 amino acids. CDR3 nucleotides: TGTGCCAGCAGTCACGCCCATGCGGGACAGGGACGCGGGGAGACCCAGTACTTC. This gives the protein CASSHAHAGQGRGETQYF.

Ten or more counts support this clonotype. The rearrangement links TRBV27 to TRBJ2-3, with D perhaps assigned TRBD1 or TRBD2 (5 bases each). With 6 bases removed from V and 4 bases from J, the gap between germline ends came to 14 bases. From germline, CDR1 is MNHEY and CDR2 SMNVEV (reference sequence). There are 14 residues in the CDR3. The CDR3 DNA follows: TGTGCCAGCAGATGGGGGAGTAGGGCAGATACGCAGTATTTT. Amino acids: CASRWGSRADTQYF.

The rearrangement links TRBV12-3 or TRBV12-4 to TRBJ1-5, with D possibly matching TRBD1 (6 bases). V lost 4 bases and J 7 bases, leaving 14 bases between the germline ends. CDR3 length: 14 amino acids. The CDR3 here is CASSSDGGRQPQHF. CDR3 coding DNA: TGTGCCAGCAGTTCTGACGGGGGGCGACAGCCCCAGCATTTT.

Regarding this clonotype: A clone one base away is much larger, so this may be a read error. This chain uses TRBV20-1 with TRBJ2-3; the match to TRBD2 covers 12 bases. Trimming took 4 bases from V and 1 from J; bases not matched to a gene: 9. The germline CDR1 and CDR2 sequences are DFQATT and SNEGSKA (reference sequence). This CDR3 has 17 amino acids. The CDR3 loop reads CSAISLAGGDGTDTQYF. CDR3 bases: TGCAGTGCTATAAGCCTAGCGGGGGGGGATGGCACAGATACGCAGTATTTT.

This clonotype has at least ten counts. V and J are TRBV5-1 and TRBJ2-7, with TRBD2 matching over 7 bases. The CDR3 is 15 residues long. The junction had 16 bases not matched to a gene; V was cut back by 1 base and J by 12 bases. Germline values: CDR1 SGHRS, CDR2 YFSETQ. The CDR3 nucleotides are TGCGCCAGCAGCTTGCACCGTATTGAGAGGTGGGAGGGGTACTTC. Amino acid sequence: CASSLHRIERWEGYF.

The V and J genes are TRBV7-2 and TRBJ2-7; 13 nucleotides align to TRBD2. CDR1 is SGHTA, CDR2 FQGNSA, per germline. The V and J ends lost 5 bases and 2 bases, in that order; junction bases with no gene match: 3. The CDR3 is made up of 15 amino acids. The CDR3 nucleotides read TGTGCCAGCAGCATAACTAGCGGGGGGGCCTACGAGCAGTACTTC. This gives the protein CASSITSGGAYEQYF.

This chain uses TRBV5-1 with TRBJ1-4; D is perhaps TRBD1 (5 bases). CDR3 length: 14 amino acids. Germline values: CDR1 SGHRS, CDR2 YFSETQ. Between the trimmed V and J ends, which lost 5 bases and 6 bases, there was a span of 14 bases. CDR3 amino acids: CASRLTVIDEKLFF. For the CDR3, the DNA is TGCGCCAGCAGACTGACAGTTATCGATGAAAAACTGTTTTTT.

The rearrangement joins TRBV6-1 to TRBJ2-3, with 7 bases aligning to TRBD1. The CDR3 is made up of 16 amino acids. Germline CDR1 and CDR2: MNHNS and SASEGT. The V gene end was trimmed by 6 bases and the J gene end by 0 bases; junction bases not matched to a gene: 9. The CDR3 coding sequence is TGTGCCAGCAGCGAATGGGGACAGACCAGCACAGATACGCAGTATTTT. This codes for CASSEWGQTSTDTQYF.

V and J are TRBV7-2 and TRBJ2-7; 8 bases are shared with TRBD1. CDR3 length: 16 amino acids. Germline CDR1 reads SGHTA; CDR2 reads FQGNSA. The trim removed 6 bases at V and 6 bases at J, leaving 16 bases unmatched. The CDR3 loop reads CASRFQGAVLGGEQYF. The CDR3 bases are TGTGCCAGCAGATTTCAGGGGGCGGTACTTGGTGGCGAGCAGTACTTC.

This clonotype was observed a handful of times. The J gene is TRBJ2-3, the V gene TRBV6-2 or TRBV6-3; D gene uncertain. The CDR3 is made up of 14 amino acids. The V and J ends lost 5 bases and 4 bases respectively, with 13 bases between them. Looked up from germline, CDR1 is MNHEY and CDR2 is SVGEGT. The CDR3 nucleotides are TGTGCCAGCAGTCTAAACATAGATCCAGATACGCAGTATTTT. Its protein is CASSLNIDPDTQYF.

J is TRBJ2-7 and V is TRBV7-6, with D possibly TRBD2 on 5 matching bases. The CDR3 length is 14 residues. Looked up from germline, CDR1 is SGHVS and CDR2 is FNYEAQ. V shed 1 base and J shed 6 bases, with 13 bases lying between them. The CDR3 bases are TGTGCCAGCAGCTTAGGAGGGAGAAGCACCGAGCAGTACTTC. This translates into CASSLGGRSTEQYF.

The sample holds many counts of this clonotype. The genes are TRBV7-2 and TRBJ2-7; D remains ambiguous. Germline V gives CDR1 SGHTA, CDR2 FQGNSA. V was trimmed by 0 bases and J by 3 bases, leaving 9 bases between them. The CDR3 covers 14 residues. In DNA form, the CDR3 reads TGTGCCAGCAGCTTAGCTACTGCCCTCTACGAGCAGTACTTC. Its translation: CASSLATALYEQYF. Using reference TRBV7-2 and TRBJ2-7 for the parts outside the CDR3, the full variable domain is GAGVSQSPSNKVTEKGKDVELRCDPISGHTALYWYRQSLGQGLEFLIYFQGNSAPDKSGLPSDRFSAERTGGSVSTLTIQRTQQEDSAVYLCASSLATALYEQYFGPGTRLTVT.

Turning to this clonotype: A much larger clonotype is one base distant, so this may be a read error. The J gene is TRBJ2-3, the V gene TRBV12-3 or TRBV12-4; TRBD1 is a possible D gene (6 bases). The CDR3 extends over 15 amino acids. CDR3 loop: CTSRFRGSGTDTQYF. The DNA of the CDR3 is TGTACCAGCAGATTCAGGGGTTCGGGCACAGATACGCAGTATTTT.

This clonotype has ten or more counts. The V gene is TRBV19, the J gene TRBJ2-1; 7 nucleotides agree with TRBD1. This CDR3 region has 15 residues. Germline V gene lookup returns CDR1 LNHDA and CDR2 SQIVND (reference sequence). V dropped 1 base and J dropped 2; count of bases not matched to a gene: 2. This CDR3 reads CASSIVTGAYNEQFF. The CDR3 DNA reads as TGTGCCAGTAGTATAGTTACAGGGGCCTACAATGAGCAGTTCTTC.

The V call is TRBV7-9, the J call TRBJ2-4; the D is unclear. V lost 5 bases, J lost 13 bases, and 15 bases lay in between. Germline V lookup: CDR1 SEHNR, CDR2 FQNEAQ (reference sequence). The CDR3 spans 12 residues. The DNA of the CDR3 is TGTGCCAGCAGCAGCGTGGCGGTTGAACAGTACTTC. Residues: CASSSVAVEQYF.

This sequence joins TRBV5-1 and TRBJ2-1, with TRBD2 matching 8 bases. The CDR3 is made up of 12 amino acids. CDR1 and CDR2 (germline): SGHRS, YFSETQ. Losses at the gene ends were 2 bases for V and 10 bases for J; bases not matched to a gene: 2. The DNA for the CDR3 is TGCGCCAGCAGCTTCGGGGGGGAAGAGCAGTTCTTC. It encodes CASSFGGEEQFF.

The chain recombines TRBV7-2 with TRBJ2-1, with TRBD2 identical over 11 bases. Trimming removed 5 bases from V and 7 bases from J; junction bases left unmatched: 7. This CDR3 has 15 amino acids. CDR1 and CDR2 (germline): SGHTA, FQGNSA. CDR3 in DNA: TGTGCCAGCAGCACTAGCGGGGGACTTGGGAATGAGCAGTTCTTC. It specifies CASSTSGGLGNEQFF. The whole variable domain, filled in from reference TRBV7-2 and TRBJ2-1, reads GAGVSQSPSNKVTEKGKDVELRCDPISGHTALYWYRQSLGQGLEFLIYFQGNSAPDKSGLPSDRFSAERTGGSVSTLTIQRTQQEDSAVYLCASSTSGGLGNEQFFGPGTRLTVL.

In this sample, this clonotype turned up a few times. The CDR3 DNA reads TGCGCCAGCAGATTGTCGGGGTTAACGGAGGAAAAACTGTTTTTT. Residues: CASRLSGLTEEKLFF. The chain has TRBV5-1 and TRBJ1-4; D uncertain. CDR1 and CDR2 from the germline V gene are SGHRS and YFSETQ. The CDR3 spans 15 residues. Trimming took 5 bases from V and 8 from J, leaving 19 bases between them.

The CDR3 here is CASSALASGSPLHF. The CDR3 DNA reads TGTGCCAGCAGTGCCCTTGCCTCTGGGTCACCCCTCCACTTT. This chain links TRBV28 with TRBJ1-6; D not certain. Germline V gene lookup returns CDR1 MDHEN and CDR2 SYDVKM. V was shortened by 5 bases and J by 10 bases, with 15 bases between the two germline ends. The CDR3 runs to 14 residues.

Points on this clonotype: A much larger clone lies a single base off, so this may be a read error. V gene TRBV6-5 combines with J gene TRBJ2-3; 9 nucleotides match TRBD1. Germline V CDR1 and CDR2: MNHEY, SVGAGI. The CDR3 totals 15 residues. CDR3 amino acids: CTSSSGTGYTDTQYF. The CDR3 DNA reads TGTACCAGCAGTTCAGGGACAGGGTACACAGATACGCAGTATTTT.